Many counts were recorded for the clone carrying this TCR beta chain. These data come from a study of human T cells and chemical hapten exposure. Germline-derived CDR1 and CDR2 are MGHDK and SYGVNS. The CDR3 length is 13 residues. V gave up 0 bases and J gave up 3 bases, with 3 bases separating them. The time point denotes: patch test 2, 6 weeks after DPC sensitization. Noted treatment: therapeutic diphenylcyclopropenone sensitization with weekly scalp DPC. TCRdb independently ran MiXCR on the RACE reads; one entry per CDR3 protein. The table has 360,000 or so distinct CDR3 sequences, more than 5% seen once.

Sample: whole blood, taken in connection with sensitization to the hapten diphenylcyclopropenone (DPC). This rearrangement joins TRBV25-1 to TRBJ1-3; D ambiguous. This receptor was taken from a woman between 18 and 29 years old with alopecia areata. Some clones in this sample may be carry-over from other donors' samples. The CDR3 nucleotides read TGTGCCAGCAGTGAATACGGTGGAAACACCATATATTTT. Its protein product is CASSEYGGNTIYF.